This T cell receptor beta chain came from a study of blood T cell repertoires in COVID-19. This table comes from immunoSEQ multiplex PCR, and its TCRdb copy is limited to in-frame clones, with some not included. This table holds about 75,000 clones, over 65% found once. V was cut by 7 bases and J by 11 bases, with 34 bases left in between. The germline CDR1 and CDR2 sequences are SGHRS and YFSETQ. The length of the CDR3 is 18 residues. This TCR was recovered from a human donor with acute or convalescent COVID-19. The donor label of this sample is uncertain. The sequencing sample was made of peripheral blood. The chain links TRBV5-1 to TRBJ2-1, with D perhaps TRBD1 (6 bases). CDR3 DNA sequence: TGCGCCAGCTCTCGGACAGAAGCTACAATGAAGCAACCCCGAAAGCAGTTCTTC. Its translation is CASSRTEATMKQPRKQFF.